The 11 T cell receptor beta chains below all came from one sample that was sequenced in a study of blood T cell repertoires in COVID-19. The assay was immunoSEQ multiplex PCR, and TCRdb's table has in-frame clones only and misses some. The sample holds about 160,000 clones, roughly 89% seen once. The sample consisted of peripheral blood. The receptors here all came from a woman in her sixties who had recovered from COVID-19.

The CDR3 region is CASSPGQGAVQETQYF. In nucleotides, the CDR3 is TGTGCCAGCAGCCCGGGACAGGGGGCCGTACAAGAGACCCAGTACTTC. The chain recombines TRBV5-5 with TRBJ2-5, with 12 positions matching TRBD1. Germline CDR1 is SGHKS and CDR2 is YYEKEE (reference sequence). Losses at the gene ends were 4 bases for V and 2 bases for J; bases not matched to a gene: 6. The CDR3 covers 16 residues.

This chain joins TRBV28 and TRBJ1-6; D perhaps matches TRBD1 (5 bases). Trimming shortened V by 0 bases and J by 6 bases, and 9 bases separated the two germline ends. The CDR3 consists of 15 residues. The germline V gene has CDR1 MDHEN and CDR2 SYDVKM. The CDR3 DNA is TGTGCCAGCAGTTTATGGTCCGGGGGTAATTCACCCCTCCACTTT. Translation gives CASSLWSGGNSPLHF.

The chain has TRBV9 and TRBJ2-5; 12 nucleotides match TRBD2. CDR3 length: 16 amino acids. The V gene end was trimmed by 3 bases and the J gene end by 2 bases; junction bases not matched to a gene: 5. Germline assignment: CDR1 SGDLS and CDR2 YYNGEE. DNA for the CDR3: TGTGCCAGCAGCGCGTTACTAGCGGGGGGACAAGAGACCCAGTACTTC. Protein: CASSALLAGGQETQYF.

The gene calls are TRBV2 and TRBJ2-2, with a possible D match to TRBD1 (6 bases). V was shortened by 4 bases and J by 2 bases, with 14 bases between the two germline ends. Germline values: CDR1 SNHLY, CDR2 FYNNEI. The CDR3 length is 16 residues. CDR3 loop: CASSAFGTLNTGELFF. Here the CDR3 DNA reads TGTGCCAGCAGTGCCTTCGGGACACTTAACACCGGGGAGCTGTTTTTT. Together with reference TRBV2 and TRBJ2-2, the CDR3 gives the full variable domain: EPEVTQTPSHQVTQMGQEVILRCVPISNHLYFYWYRQILGQKVEFLVSFYNNEISEKSEIFDDQFSVERPDGSNFTLKIRSTKLEDSAMYFCASSAFGTLNTGELFFGEGSRLTVL.

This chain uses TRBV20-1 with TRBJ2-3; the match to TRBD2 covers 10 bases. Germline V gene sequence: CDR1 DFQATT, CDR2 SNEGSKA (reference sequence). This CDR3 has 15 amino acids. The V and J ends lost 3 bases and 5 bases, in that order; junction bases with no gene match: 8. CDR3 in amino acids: CSASEVAGGVDTQYF. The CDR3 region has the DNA TGCAGTGCTAGTGAGGTAGCGGGGGGAGTAGATACGCAGTATTTT.

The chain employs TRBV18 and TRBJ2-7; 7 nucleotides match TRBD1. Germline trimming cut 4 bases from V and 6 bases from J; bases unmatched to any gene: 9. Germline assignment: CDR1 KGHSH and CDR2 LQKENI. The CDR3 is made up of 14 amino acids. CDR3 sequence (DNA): TGTGCCAGCTCACTGGACAGGAGGTTTAGCGAGCAGTACTTC. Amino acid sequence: CASSLDRRFSEQYF.

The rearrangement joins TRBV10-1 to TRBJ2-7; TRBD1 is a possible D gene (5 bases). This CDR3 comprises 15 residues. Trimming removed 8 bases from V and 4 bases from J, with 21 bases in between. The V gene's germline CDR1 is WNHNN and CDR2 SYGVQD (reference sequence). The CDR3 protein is CASQLDSLPDYEQYF. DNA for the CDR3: TGCGCCAGCCAGCTAGACAGTCTCCCGGATTACGAGCAGTACTTC.

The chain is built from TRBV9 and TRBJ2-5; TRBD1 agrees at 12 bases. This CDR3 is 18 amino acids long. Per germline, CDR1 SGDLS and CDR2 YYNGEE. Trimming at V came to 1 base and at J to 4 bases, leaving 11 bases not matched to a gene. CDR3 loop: CASSVMGQGARGLETQYF. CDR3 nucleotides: TGTGCCAGCAGCGTAATGGGACAGGGGGCGCGAGGTTTAGAGACCCAGTACTTC.

The CDR3 sequence is CASSLGVTNEKLFF. The DNA of the CDR3 is TGCGCCAGCAGCTTGGGAGTAACTAATGAAAAACTGTTTTTT. The chain joins TRBV5-1 to TRBJ1-4, with D hard to call. Trimming took off 0 bases at V and 1 base at J, with 4 bases between the two ends. The CDR3 is 14 residues long. From germline, CDR1 is SGHRS and CDR2 YFSETQ.

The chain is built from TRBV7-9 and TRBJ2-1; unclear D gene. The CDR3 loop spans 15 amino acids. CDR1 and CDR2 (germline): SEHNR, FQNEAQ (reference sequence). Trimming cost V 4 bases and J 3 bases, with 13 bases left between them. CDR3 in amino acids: CASSSRRLGYNEQFF. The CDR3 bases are TGTGCCAGCAGCTCCCGCCGACTGGGCTACAATGAGCAGTTCTTC.

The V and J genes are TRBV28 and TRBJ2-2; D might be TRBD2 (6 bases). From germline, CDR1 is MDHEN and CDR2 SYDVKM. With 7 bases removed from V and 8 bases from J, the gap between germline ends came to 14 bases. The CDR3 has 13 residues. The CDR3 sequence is CASNLGGRGELFF. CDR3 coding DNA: TGTGCCAGCAATCTGGGAGGTAGAGGGGAGCTGTTTTTT.